This T cell receptor (beta chain) derives from a study of cytomegalovirus exposure and HLA in healthy donors. Study-wide points: There were fewer than 200 TCR beta chains listed as cytomegalovirus-associated.

Donors came from a validation cohort of over a hundred subjects, distinct from the first 666-subject cohort. Germline lookup yields CDR1 SEHNR and CDR2 FQNEAQ (reference sequence). This CDR3 is 14 amino acids long. Germline trimming cut 3 bases from V and 6 bases from J; bases unmatched to any gene: 5. The method was immunoSEQ multiplex PCR; TCRdb's version includes in-frame clones alone and lacks a portion of them. The sample lists around 130,000 clones; over 75% were seen once. This clone occurred once. The target antigen is unknown. The receptor was isolated from a woman in her twenties or thirties in good health and CMV-seronegative. Sequenced input: PBMCs. This rearrangement joins TRBV7-9 to TRBJ1-1; 9 bases are shared with TRBD1. The CDR3 loop reads CASSLGTGRAEAFF. For the CDR3, the DNA is TGTGCCAGCAGCTTGGGGACAGGGAGGGCTGAAGCTTTCTTT. The whole variable domain, filled in from reference TRBV7-9 and TRBJ1-1, reads DTGVSQNPRHKITKRGQNVTFRCDPISEHNRLYWYRQTLGQGPEFLTYFQNEAQLEKSRLLSDRFSAERPKGSFSTLEIQRTEQGDSAMYLCASSLGTGRAEAFFGQGTRLTVV.